The clone carrying this T cell receptor (beta chain) was counted once. Its target is not known. The sample comes from a study of cytomegalovirus exposure and HLA in healthy donors. Study-wide points: Specificity for CMV antigens was confirmed in vitro for three of the CMV-associated chains. The authors listed approximately 150 TCR beta chains as cytomegalovirus-associated.

CDR1 and CDR2 from the germline V gene are MDHEN and SYDVKM. V gave up 5 bases and J gave up 3 bases, with 13 bases separating them. This CDR3 comprises 15 residues. Sequencing was performed with immunoSEQ multiplex PCR; in TCRdb, only in-frame clones are kept and a portion is missing. This repertoire shows under 300,000 clones, about 90% found once; its top ten account for 0.35% to 0.45%. The sequenced sample was PBMCs. The gene calls are TRBV28 and TRBJ1-4, with D unresolved. The source is a woman aged 18-29 years in good health and CMV-seronegative. The DNA for the CDR3 is TGTGCCAGCAGTCCCCGCGGGGTAGCTAATGAAAAACTGTTTTTT. Translating gives CASSPRGVANEKLFF.